This T cell receptor (beta chain) comes out of a study of shared clonotypes between healthy human individuals. Method: immunoSEQ multiplex PCR; TCRdb's copy keeps in-frame clones and lacks some. The sample lists under 2,500,000 clones, around 95% seen once, with roughly 0.13% in the top ten. V was cut by 4 bases and J by 2 bases, with 14 bases left in between. The CDR3 loop spans 15 amino acids. Looked up from germline, CDR1 is SGDLS and CDR2 is YYNGEE. This receptor was obtained from a man aged 18 to 29 in good health. The chain is built from TRBV9 and TRBJ2-3; D gene unclear. The sample comprised naive CD4+ T cells sorted from blood. Stated subset: CD45RA+ positively selected. CDR3 region: CASSPHATPTDTQYF. The CDR3 coding sequence is TGTGCCAGCAGCCCCCATGCCACCCCCACAGATACGCAGTATTTT.